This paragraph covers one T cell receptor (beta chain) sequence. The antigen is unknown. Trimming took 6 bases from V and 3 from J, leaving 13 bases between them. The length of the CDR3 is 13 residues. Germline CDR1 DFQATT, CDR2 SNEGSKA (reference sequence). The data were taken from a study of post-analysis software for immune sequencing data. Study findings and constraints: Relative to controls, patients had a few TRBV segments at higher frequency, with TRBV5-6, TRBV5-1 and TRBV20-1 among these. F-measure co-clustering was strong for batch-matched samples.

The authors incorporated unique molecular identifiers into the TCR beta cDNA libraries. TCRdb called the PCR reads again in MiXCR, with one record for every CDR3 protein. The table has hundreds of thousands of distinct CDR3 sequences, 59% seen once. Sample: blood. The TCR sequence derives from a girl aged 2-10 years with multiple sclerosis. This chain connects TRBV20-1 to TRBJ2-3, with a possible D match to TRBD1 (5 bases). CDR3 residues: CSARARVTDTQYF. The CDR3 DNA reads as TGCAGTGCCCGGGCCAGGGTTACAGATACGCAGTATTTT.